At least ten counts were recorded for the clone carrying this T cell receptor beta chain. Its target is not known. This sample is part of a study of T cells in Graves' hyperthyroidism and ophthalmopathy. The overall study: Peripheral blood was collected at initial diagnosis, before any treatment.

Amplified TCR beta CDR3 regions came from RNA transcripts. Using the HTBI primer set, a first-round RT-PCR was run on the TCR CDR3. TCRdb reprocessed the multiplex PCR reads via MiXCR and lists one record per CDR3 protein. The sample carries around 520,000 distinct CDR3 sequences, roughly a quarter recorded once. Study-level findings and limits: Model-based prediction identified ophthalmopathy a median about 6.8 months prior to its onset.

The sample taken for sequencing was blood. The origin of this receptor is a young woman with Graves' ophthalmopathy.

The CDR3 bases are TGCAGCGTTGAAGGAGGGGATGGCTACACCTTC. It encodes CSVEGGDGYTF. The chain has TRBV29-1 and TRBJ1-2; a weak D match, TRBD1 (5 bases). CDR1 SQVTM and CDR2 ANQGSEA come from the germline V gene. The CDR3 runs to 11 residues. V was clipped by 1 base and J by 6 bases, with 6 bases between them.